The 32 T cell receptor beta chains in this list originate from one sample, sequenced in a study of OX40 agonist ivuxolimab in advanced cancers. Method: immunoSEQ multiplex PCR; TCRdb's copy keeps in-frame clones and lacks some. The table lists tens of thousands of clones, about four fifths of them singletons. This material consisted of CD4+ or CD8+ T cells sorted from blood, taken in a trial of the OX40 agonist ivuxolimab. The receptors were sampled from an adult with an advanced solid tumor such as melanoma, head and neck, liver or kidney cancer.

V usage is TRBV4-2 and J usage is TRBJ2-3, with TRBD2 identical over 7 bases. V trimming: 1 base; J trimming: 2 bases; junction bases outside the gene matches: 15. CDR1 and CDR2 from the germline V gene are LGHNA and YNFKEQ. The CDR3 loop spans 19 amino acids. CDR3 residues: CASSQGLEAGSLHTDTQYF. As DNA, the CDR3 is TGTGCCAGCAGCCAAGGGTTAGAAGCGGGATCCCTGCACACAGATACGCAGTATTTT.

The gene calls are TRBV28 and TRBJ1-5, with D hard to call. Germline values: CDR1 MDHEN, CDR2 SYDVKM. There are 15 residues in the CDR3. V was pared by 2 bases and J by 6 bases, with 14 bases between. Here the CDR3 reads CASSLGPGGSQPQHF. The CDR3, as DNA: TGTGCCAGCAGTTTAGGGCCGGGAGGGTCTCAGCCCCAGCATTTT.

Only one count was recorded for this clone. The genes are TRBV5-1 and TRBJ2-7; no clear D. Germline values: CDR1 SGHRS, CDR2 YFSETQ. The CDR3 spans 13 residues. V lost 0 bases and J 3 bases, leaving 7 bases between the germline ends. The CDR3 protein is CASSLEANYEQYF. The CDR3 DNA sequence: TGCGCCAGCAGCTTGGAGGCAAACTACGAGCAGTACTTC.

The genes are TRBV6-6 and TRBJ2-7; tentatively, D is TRBD1 (6 bases). Germline CDR1 is MNHNY and CDR2 is SVGAGI (reference sequence). The ends were cut back, 4 bases at V and 6 bases at J, with 13 bases in the middle. This CDR3 comprises 13 residues. In DNA form, the CDR3 reads TGTGCCAGCAGTTCGATCCCAGGGGTCGAGCAGTACTTC. Amino acids: CASSSIPGVEQYF.

J is TRBJ2-1 and V is TRBV5-1; D is unresolved. Germline V gene sequence: CDR1 SGHRS, CDR2 YFSETQ. The V gene lost 6 bases and the J gene lost 6 bases, with 13 bases spanning the gap. The CDR3 covers 13 residues. DNA of the CDR3: TGCGCCAGCATGATGGACGGGTCCAATGAGCAGTTCTTC. This translates into CASMMDGSNEQFF.

The V and J genes are TRBV6-5 and TRBJ2-7; TRBD1 matches at 8 bases. The length of the CDR3 is 15 residues. With V trimmed by 7 bases and J by 6 bases, 14 bases remained unmatched. Looked up from germline, CDR1 is MNHEY and CDR2 is SVGAGI. CDR3 amino acids: CASTTTGAAEVEQYF. Written as DNA, the CDR3 is TGTGCCAGCACCACGACAGGGGCGGCGGAGGTCGAGCAGTACTTC.

This sequence joins TRBV2 and TRBJ2-7; 10 nucleotides agree with TRBD1. The CDR3 length is 16 residues. With 6 bases clipped from V and 10 bases from J, the junction kept 18 bases outside the gene matches. CDR1 and CDR2 from the germline V gene are SNHLY and FYNNEI. CDR3 DNA: TGTGCCAGCAGGGAATCATTAGACAGGGGGCAGGCAGAACAGTACTTC. Protein product: CASRESLDRGQAEQYF.

V gene TRBV9 combines with J gene TRBJ1-2; D possibly corresponds to TRBD1 (5 bases). The ends were cut back, 2 bases at V and 0 bases at J, with 17 bases in the middle. The CDR3 has 17 amino acids. Looked up from germline, CDR1 is SGDLS and CDR2 is YYNGEE. The CDR3 region is CASSVAGEGPTNYGYTF. For the CDR3, the DNA is TGTGCCAGCAGCGTCGCGGGGGAGGGTCCGACTAACTATGGCTACACCTTC.

The gene calls are TRBV7-3 and TRBJ2-1; 8 bases align to TRBD2. After removal of 3 bases from V and 3 bases from J, the junction contained 4 bases not matched to a gene. The germline gives CDR1 SGHTA, CDR2 FQGTGA. The CDR3 is 15 amino acids. Here the CDR3 DNA reads TGTGCCAGCAGCTTCAAAGCGGGAGACTACAATGAGCAGTTCTTC. Amino acid sequence: CASSFKAGDYNEQFF.

This clone was seen once. The V and J genes are TRBV5-6 and TRBJ1-5; maybe TRBD1 (6 bases). This CDR3 has 17 residues. Germline lookup yields CDR1 SGHDT and CDR2 YYEEEE. Trimming pared 3 bases from V and 2 bases from J, leaving 18 bases between. The DNA of the CDR3 is TGTGCCAGCAGCTCAGATGGGGGCCCTCAGGGCAATCAGCCCCAGCATTTT. Translating it yields CASSSDGGPQGNQPQHF.

The chain links TRBV11-2 to TRBJ1-3; D gene unclear. V was shortened by 1 base and J by 8 bases, with 9 bases between the two germline ends. The CDR3 has 13 residues. Germline loops: CDR1 SGHAT, CDR2 FQNNGV. The CDR3 loop reads CASSLGKPDTIYF. In nucleotides, the CDR3 is TGTGCCAGCAGCTTAGGGAAGCCGGACACCATATATTTT.

A note on this clone: Other DNA sequences from this sample encode an identical CDR3 as well. The J gene is TRBJ2-1, the V gene TRBV29-1; 11 bases align to TRBD2. Unmatched junction bases numbered 1, after V lost 3 bases and J lost 0 bases. Germline lookup yields CDR1 SQVTM and CDR2 ANQGSEA. This CDR3 is built from 15 residues. The CDR3 DNA is TGCAGCGTTGAGGGGACTAGCGGCTCCTACAATGAGCAGTTCTTC. Protein: CSVEGTSGSYNEQFF.

The rearrangement links TRBV19 to TRBJ2-7; TRBD1 agrees at 9 bases. V was clipped by 3 bases and J by 0 bases; unmatched bases: 3. CDR1 and CDR2 (germline): LNHDA, SQIVND (reference sequence). The CDR3 has 15 residues. In nucleotides, the CDR3 is TGTGCCAGTAGTATGGGGACAGGGTCCTCCTACGAGCAGTACTTC. Its protein product is CASSMGTGSSYEQYF.

The J gene is TRBJ2-4, the V gene TRBV5-8, with D unclear. V dropped 6 bases and J dropped 1 base, with 11 bases sitting between them. The CDR3 has 14 amino acids. CDR1 and CDR2 from the germline V gene are SGHTS and YDEGEE. The CDR3 loop is CASKESGAKNIQYF. The DNA of the CDR3 is TGTGCCAGCAAAGAGTCTGGGGCCAAAAACATTCAGTACTTC.

This chain links TRBV27 with TRBJ2-3; the match to TRBD1 covers 9 bases. Trimming removed 4 bases from V and 3 bases from J; junction bases left unmatched: 8. CDR1 and CDR2 from the germline V gene are MNHEY and SMNVEV (reference sequence). This CDR3 is 16 amino acids long. The CDR3 coding sequence is TGTGCCAGCAGTTCCGTGGACAGGGGAAGGACAGATACGCAGTATTTT. Translated, it gives CASSSVDRGRTDTQYF.

J is TRBJ1-2 and V is TRBV7-9; 9 bases agree with TRBD1. The CDR3 runs 14 residues. From germline, CDR1 is SEHNR and CDR2 FQNEAQ (reference sequence). With V trimmed by 5 bases and J by 3 bases, 4 bases remained unmatched. The DNA of the CDR3 is TGTGCCAGCAGCCCGGGGACAGGGTACTATGGCTACACCTTC. It yields the protein CASSPGTGYYGYTF.

The J gene is TRBJ2-7, the V gene TRBV11-3; 9 bases fit TRBD2. With 2 bases clipped from V and 3 bases from J, the junction kept 5 bases outside the gene matches. CDR1 is SGHNT, CDR2 YENEEA, per germline. The CDR3 has 15 residues. CDR3 bases: TGTGCCAGCAGCTTAAGGGCGGGAGGGGTCTACGAGCAGTACTTC. This codes for CASSLRAGGVYEQYF.

V and J are TRBV11-2 and TRBJ2-7; D is possibly TRBD2 (6 bases). CDR1 and CDR2 (germline): SGHAT, FQNNGV. V was trimmed by 1 base and J by 1 base, leaving 11 bases between them. The CDR3 is made up of 15 amino acids. As DNA, the CDR3 is TGTGCCAGCAGCTTAGCTGGGGGGAGATCCTACGAGCAGTACTTC. Translated: CASSLAGGRSYEQYF.

This chain links TRBV5-6 with TRBJ2-7, with D maybe TRBD1 (6 bases). From germline, CDR1 is SGHDT and CDR2 YYEEEE. The CDR3 runs to 16 residues. The V gene lost 4 bases and the J gene lost 1 base, with 18 bases spanning the gap. The CDR3 bases are TGTGCCAGCAGCATGGACCACAGGGAAAGGTCCTACGAGCAGTACTTC. It translates to CASSMDHRERSYEQYF.

This clone has just a few counts. The chain combines TRBV9 with TRBJ2-1, with TRBD2 identical over 11 bases. V lost 2 bases and J lost 7; bases outside the gene matches: 5. The germline V gene encodes CDR1 SGDLS and CDR2 YYNGEE. The CDR3 loop spans 15 amino acids. In DNA, the CDR3 is TGTGCCAGCAGCGTTGTAGCGGGGGGGCCAAATGAGCAGTTCTTC. Translation: CASSVVAGGPNEQFF.

This chain's CDR3 is CASSLATYEQYF. The CDR3 region has the DNA TGTGCCAGCAGCTTGGCAACCTACGAGCAGTACTTC. This sequence joins TRBV11-2 and TRBJ2-7; no clear D gene. Trimming removed 3 bases from V and 2 bases from J, with 5 bases in between. The CDR3 loop spans 12 amino acids. From germline, CDR1 is SGHAT and CDR2 FQNNGV.

The genes are TRBV11-2 and TRBJ2-1; 11 bases line up with TRBD2. The CDR3 extends over 16 amino acids. Germline values: CDR1 SGHAT, CDR2 FQNNGV. V shed 5 bases and J 8 bases; nucleotides not matched to a gene: 11. In DNA form, the CDR3 reads TGTGCCAGCAGCCTTCCCCCGGGACTAGCGGAACATGAGCAGTTCTTC. It codes for CASSLPPGLAEHEQFF.

A single count supports this clone. V gene TRBV4-1 combines with J gene TRBJ2-2, with TRBD1 as a possible D gene (6 bases). Germline V gives CDR1 MGHRA, CDR2 YSYEKL. The V and J ends lost 1 base and 0 bases respectively, with 9 bases between them. The CDR3 is made up of 16 amino acids. Here the CDR3 DNA reads TGCGCCAGCAGCCAAGGGACAGCTTCGAACACCGGGGAGCTGTTTTTT. Translated, it gives CASSQGTASNTGELFF.

This rearrangement joins TRBV5-8 to TRBJ2-2; TRBD2 matches at 15 bases. The germline gives CDR1 SGHTS, CDR2 YDEGEE. With 3 bases clipped from V and 1 base from J, the junction kept 4 bases outside the gene matches. The CDR3 extends over 18 amino acids. The CDR3 coding sequence is TGTGCCAGCAGCTCAGGACTAGCGGGAGGGGAGAACACCGGGGAGCTGTTTTTT. Residues: CASSSGLAGGENTGELFF.

The V and J genes are TRBV13 and TRBJ2-7; 8 bases line up with TRBD1. The CDR3 loop spans 14 amino acids. Germline V gene sequence: CDR1 PRHDT, CDR2 FYEKMQ (reference sequence). The V and J ends lost 0 bases and 7 bases, in that order; junction bases with no gene match: 5. CDR3 sequence reads: CASSLGVRGLEQYF. The CDR3 coding sequence is TGTGCCAGCAGCTTAGGGGTCAGGGGGCTTGAGCAGTACTTC.

The chain is built from TRBV19 and TRBJ2-1; TRBD1 aligns across 9 bases. The germline gives CDR1 LNHDA, CDR2 SQIVND (reference sequence). The V and J ends lost 7 bases and 7 bases, in that order; junction bases with no gene match: 2. The CDR3 contains 12 residues. CDR3 nucleotide sequence: TGTGCCAGTACGGGGACAGGGAATGAGCAGTTCTTC. It translates to CASTGTGNEQFF.

The chain recombines TRBV7-9 with TRBJ2-7; 8 bases map to TRBD1. Germline CDR1 is SEHNR and CDR2 is FQNEAQ (reference sequence). Germline trimming cut 10 bases from V and 0 bases from J; bases unmatched to any gene: 5. This CDR3 has 13 amino acids. CDR3: CATGTGASYEQYF. The CDR3 nucleotides are TGTGCCACCGGGACAGGAGCCTCCTACGAGCAGTACTTC.

The chain has TRBV11-2 and TRBJ2-7; tentative D call: TRBD2 (5 bases). CDR1 SGHAT and CDR2 FQNNGV come from the germline V gene. The CDR3 contains 13 residues. The V end was cut by 5 bases, the J end by 3 bases, with 11 bases between. The CDR3 loop is CASSLTSIYEQYF. CDR3 bases: TGTGCCAGCAGCCTAACTAGTATCTACGAGCAGTACTTC.

The V call is TRBV2, the J call TRBJ2-7; TRBD1 aligns across 9 bases. The ends lost 6 bases at V and 5 bases at J; junction bases unmatched: 11. CDR3 size: 15 residues. CDR1 and CDR2 (germline): SNHLY, FYNNEI. CDR3 nucleotide sequence: TGTGCCAGCAGCGCTGGACAGGGGAGGCCTCACGAGCAGTACTTC. It translates to CASSAGQGRPHEQYF.

This chain links TRBV7-9 with TRBJ1-1, with D possibly TRBD1 on 6 matching bases. Germline V gene sequence: CDR1 SEHNR, CDR2 FQNEAQ (reference sequence). V gave up 5 bases and J gave up 3 bases, with 22 bases separating them. This CDR3 region has 17 residues. The CDR3 spells CASSPPGGGRTDTEAFF. CDR3 nucleotide sequence: TGTGCCAGCAGCCCTCCGGGCGGGGGGCGAACGGACACTGAAGCTTTCTTT.

V usage is TRBV29-1 and J usage is TRBJ1-1, with TRBD1 matching over 7 bases. CDR3 size: 12 residues. CDR1 SQVTM and CDR2 ANQGSEA come from the germline V gene. J was trimmed by 2 bases and V by 6 bases; bases with no gene match: 3. For the CDR3, the DNA is TGCAGCGTGACAGGGCCTAACACTGAAGCTTTCTTT. It translates to CSVTGPNTEAFF.

Concerning this clone: This same CDR3 is encoded by further DNA sequences in the sample. Here the CDR3 reads CASSLPIGLNEKLFF. Here the CDR3 DNA reads TGTGCCAGCAGCTTACCTATCGGTTTAAATGAAAAACTGTTTTTT. This chain connects TRBV11-2 to TRBJ1-4; D call uncertain. Deletions cut 2 bases from V and 5 bases from J, with 12 bases between. The germline CDR1 and CDR2 sequences are SGHAT and FQNNGV. CDR3 size: 15 residues. Variable domain in full (rest from reference TRBV11-2 and TRBJ1-4): EAGVAQSPRYKIIEKRQSVAFWCNPISGHATLYWYQQILGQGPKLLIQFQNNGVVDDSQLPKDRFSAERLKGVDSTLKIQPAKLEDSAVYLCASSLPIGLNEKLFFGSGTQLSVL.